This T cell receptor (beta chain) originates from a study of blood T cell repertoires in COVID-19. As for the study in general: COVID-19 samples, acute and convalescent, were from the United States, Italy and Spain. PBMCs, B-cell-depleted T cells, or T cells provided the cDNA or gDNA that made up the material.

This clone was recorded only once. Authors' data handling: Nucleated cell number was recorded as an estimate derived from reference gene primer amplification. Clones were read by immunoSEQ multiplex PCR, and TCRdb kept only the in-frame ones, dropping some. The V and J calls and clone size were taken over from that table, and D and trimming were inferred from the DNA. The table includes some 95,000 clones, approximately 86% detected once. Per germline, CDR1 SGHTA and CDR2 FQGNSA. V gave up 3 bases and J gave up 4 bases, with 15 bases separating them. The CDR3 has 15 amino acids. This TCR came from an elderly man with active or convalescent COVID-19. Source material: peripheral blood. This chain links TRBV7-2 with TRBJ1-1, with a weak D call TRBD1 (5 bases). The CDR3 protein is CASSFRGASSTEAFF. CDR3 DNA: TGTGCCAGCAGCTTTCGCGGGGCGTCTAGCACTGAAGCTTTCTTT.